The present T cell receptor (beta chain) was sequenced within a study of T-cell memory formation after mild COVID-19. TCR alpha and TCR beta cDNA libraries carrying sample barcodes and UMIs came from 5'RACE with constant-segment primers. TCRdb analysed the 5' RACE reads with MiXCR anew, one entry per CDR3 protein. Of under 700,000 distinct CDR3 sequences in the sample, around 21% were seen once. This clonotype has a handful of counts. What it recognizes is unknown. Trimming at V came to 1 base and at J to 5 bases, leaving 4 bases not matched to a gene. CDR3 length: 14 amino acids. Germline CDR1 SGHTA, CDR2 FQGNSA. Points from the study as a whole: A balance of CD4 and CD8 characterized clones contracting day 15 to 85, whereas later expanders leaned CD4+. In second-wave clones peaking day 37, SARS-CoV-2 specificity remained unconfirmed. Contracting CD8+ clones were enriched in EMRA, CD4+ mainly in CM and EM.

The specimen sequenced was PBMCs or a T cell subset sorted from them (not recorded which). This receptor was taken from an adult woman who had mild COVID-19 (a few samples of this study predate the infection). Cell type and time point are not known. This chain connects TRBV7-2 to TRBJ2-7; TRBD1 matches 8 bases. CDR3 in DNA: TGTGCCAGCAGCTTAGGACAGGGGTGGGACGAGCAGTACTTC. This codes for CASSLGQGWDEQYF.